These T cell receptor beta chains were read from a single sample in a study of blood T cell repertoires in COVID-19. Repertoires were generated with immunoSEQ multiplex PCR, while TCRdb's copy carries only in-frame clones and drops some. In the table there are around 320,000 clones, around 87% of which are singletons. What was sequenced was PBMCs or T cells enriched from blood (not recorded which). The source of these receptors is a woman aged 18-29 years with acute COVID-19. Both conserved end residues are part of each CDR3. A D gene is named only where the DNA matches it firmly. Rows give clone size only sometimes, using once, few, many, or a class for an expanded clone.

CDR3aa	CDR3nt	abundance	d_gene	v_gene	len	j_gene
CASSSEAGQPQHF	TGTGCCAGCAGCTCCGAGGCCGGTCAGCCCCAGCATTTT	once	.	TRBV27	13	TRBJ1-5
CASSVGGAYEQYF	TGTGCCAGCAGCGTCGGGGGGGCCTACGAGCAGTACTTC	.	TRBD2	TRBV11-3	13	TRBJ2-7
CASSFGAGGGYTF	TGCGCCAGCAGCTTCGGGGCAGGGGGTGGCTACACCTTC	.	TRBD1	TRBV5-1	13	TRBJ1-2
CAIPPGRGTEAFF	TGTGCCATTCCTCCGGGGAGGGGCACTGAAGCTTTCTTT	.	.	TRBV2	13	TRBJ1-1
CASSWGQKETQYF	TGTGCCAGCAGTTGGGGACAGAAAGAGACCCAGTACTTC	.	TRBD1	TRBV28	13	TRBJ2-5
CASTQTDYGYTF	TGTGCCAGCACCCAGACAGACTATGGCTACACCTTC	.	.	TRBV28	12	TRBJ1-2
CSVDRGFPYNEQFF	TGCAGCGTTGATCGGGGGTTCCCCTACAATGAGCAGTTCTTC	.	.	TRBV29-1	14	TRBJ2-1
CASRQGLIPEAFF	TGTGCCAGCAGACAGGGTTTGATCCCTGAAGCTTTCTTT	.	.	TRBV12-3/TRBV12-4	13	TRBJ1-1
CASSGTGPFQQYF	TGCGCCAGCAGTGGGACAGGCCCCTTCCAGCAGTACTTC	once	TRBD1	TRBV10-1	13	TRBJ2-7
CASSLALDRERHEQYF	TGTGCCAGCAGCTTAGCTTTGGACAGGGAGCGACATGAGCAGTACTTC	.	TRBD1	TRBV7-9	16	TRBJ2-7
CASSYELNTEAFF	TGTGCCAGCAGTTACGAGCTCAACACTGAAGCTTTCTTT	.	.	TRBV6-5	13	TRBJ1-1
CASSLGGDSLNTEAFF	TGTGCCAGCAGCTTGGGGGGGGATAGCCTGAACACTGAAGCTTTCTTT	.	.	TRBV5-4	16	TRBJ1-1
CASTTLGTGDWNEQFF	TGTGCCAGTACCACCCTCGGGACAGGGGATTGGAATGAGCAGTTCTTC	.	TRBD1	TRBV19	16	TRBJ2-1
CASSLSGTSLGDTQYF	TGTGCCAGCAGTTTATCTGGGACTAGCCTGGGAGATACGCAGTATTTT	.	TRBD2	TRBV28	16	TRBJ2-3
CATTTPGGGFGYTF	TGTGCCACCACAACGCCGGGGGGAGGGTTTGGCTACACCTTC	.	.	TRBV7-9	14	TRBJ1-2
CASSVERADTQYF	TGTGCCAGCAGCGTAGAACGGGCAGATACGCAGTATTTT	.	.	TRBV9	13	TRBJ2-3
CASSPRTGWGGYTF	TGTGCCAGCAGCCCGAGGACAGGGTGGGGCGGCTACACCTTC	.	TRBD1	TRBV7-2	14	TRBJ1-2
CASSLNYRQGWSDTQYF	TGTGCCAGCAGTTTAAACTATCGGCAGGGGTGGTCAGATACGCAGTATTTT	.	.	TRBV27	17	TRBJ2-3
CATSRPPSGGKNTEAFF	TGTGCCACCAGCAGACCGCCCTCAGGGGGTAAGAACACTGAAGCTTTCTTT	few	TRBD1	TRBV15	17	TRBJ1-1
CASSPNSEVSGNTIYF	TGTGCCAGCAGCCCAAATAGTGAGGTGTCCGGAAACACCATATATTTT	few	.	TRBV7-2	16	TRBJ1-3
CASSSDRAETQYF	TGTGCCAGCAGCTCGGACAGGGCCGAGACCCAGTACTTC	once	TRBD1	TRBV11-3	13	TRBJ2-5
CASSLWGQVGEQYF	TGTGCCAGCAGTTTATGGGGACAAGTGGGCGAGCAGTACTTC	.	.	TRBV28	14	TRBJ2-7
CASSEAGGRDEQFF	TGTGCCAGCAGCGAAGCGGGAGGGCGGGATGAGCAGTTCTTC	.	TRBD2	TRBV7-9	14	TRBJ2-1
CASSFAGGDVRGYTF	TGTGCCAGCAGTTTTGCGGGGGGCGATGTGCGCGGCTACACCTTC	.	.	TRBV27	15	TRBJ1-2
CSVVSGSSSYNEQFF	TGCAGCGTTGTTTCAGGGTCTAGCTCCTACAATGAGCAGTTCTTC	.	.	TRBV29-1	15	TRBJ2-1
CASSLATGHYEQYF	TGCGCCAGCAGCTTGGCTACAGGGCACTACGAGCAGTACTTC	.	.	TRBV5-1	14	TRBJ2-7
CASSSNYGYTF	TGTGCCAGCAGCTCAAACTATGGCTACACCTTC	.	.	TRBV11-2	11	TRBJ1-2
CASSQNTGIYGYTF	TGTGCCAGCAGCCAAAACACAGGGATCTATGGCTACACCTTC	.	.	TRBV4-2	14	TRBJ1-2
CASSILRQGYGYTF	TGTGCCAGCAGTATCTTAAGACAGGGCTATGGCTACACCTTC	.	TRBD1	TRBV6-5	14	TRBJ1-2
CSVWVTGSYEQYF	TGCAGCGTGTGGGTTACGGGGTCCTACGAGCAGTACTTC	.	.	TRBV29-1	13	TRBJ2-7
CASSQRRDSVSYEQYF	TGTGCCAGCAGCCAAAGACGGGACAGTGTCTCCTACGAGCAGTACTTC	.	TRBD1	TRBV3-1/TRBV3-2	16	TRBJ2-7
CASVELAGGRVEQFF	TGTGCCAGCGTCGAGTTAGCGGGAGGGCGGGTTGAGCAGTTCTTC	.	TRBD2	TRBV28	15	TRBJ2-1
CASSGLSAPVKFF	TGTGCCAGCAGCGGACTGAGCGCCCCGGTTAAGTTCTTC	.	.	TRBV11-2	13	TRBJ2-1
CSVEEETRDEQFF	TGCAGCGTTGAAGAAGAGACACGAGACGAGCAGTTCTTC	.	.	TRBV29-1	13	TRBJ2-1
CAIRAGGNMNTEAFF	TGTGCCATCCGTGCAGGGGGGAATATGAACACTGAAGCTTTCTTT	.	TRBD1	TRBV6-5	15	TRBJ1-1
CSVEGGGNQPQHF	TGCAGCGTTGAAGGCGGGGGCAATCAGCCCCAGCATTTT	.	.	TRBV29-1	13	TRBJ1-5
CASRPGTEEKLFF	TGTGCCAGCAGACCCGGGACAGAGGAAAAACTGTTTTTT	.	TRBD1	TRBV27	13	TRBJ1-4
CASSTPGLAGIKTQYF	TGTGCCAGTAGTACCCCAGGGCTAGCGGGAATAAAGACCCAGTACTTC	.	TRBD2	TRBV19	16	TRBJ2-5
CASKTRQGMNEQFF	TGTGCCAGCAAAACCCGACAGGGCATGAATGAGCAGTTCTTC	.	TRBD1	TRBV27	14	TRBJ2-1
CASRPTGTGNTIYF	TGCGCCAGCAGACCCACAGGGACTGGAAACACCATATATTTT	.	.	TRBV5-1	14	TRBJ1-3
CSVAETGNDQPQHF	TGCAGCGTTGCCGAGACAGGCAATGATCAGCCCCAGCATTTT	.	.	TRBV29-1	14	TRBJ1-5
CASRRSGTGISGELFF	TGTGCCAGCAGACGATCCGGGACAGGGATTTCCGGGGAGCTGTTTTTT	.	TRBD1	TRBV27	16	TRBJ2-2
CASSEALRAYNSPLHF	TGTGCCAGCAGTGAAGCGCTTCGAGCGTATAATTCACCCCTCCACTTT	.	.	TRBV2	16	TRBJ1-6
CASSLEGSLYSYEQYF	TGCGCCAGCAGCTTGGAAGGGAGCCTTTACTCCTACGAGCAGTACTTC	.	.	TRBV5-1	16	TRBJ2-7
CSVQSRSTEAFF	TGCAGCGTCCAGAGCCGGAGCACTGAAGCTTTCTTT	once	.	TRBV29-1	12	TRBJ1-1
CASSYTGGGNQPQHF	TGTGCCAGCAGCTATACAGGGGGCGGGAATCAGCCCCAGCATTTT	.	TRBD1	TRBV28	15	TRBJ1-5
CASNGRRLTDTQYF	TGTGCCAGCAATGGGAGACGACTCACAGATACGCAGTATTTT	few	.	TRBV28	14	TRBJ2-3
CASVPPTQREQFF	TGTGCCAGCGTTCCCCCCACTCAACGAGAGCAGTTCTTC	.	.	TRBV28	13	TRBJ2-1
CASSSPFGGGPNGYTF	TGTGCCAGCAGTTCACCCTTCGGCGGGGGGCCTAATGGCTACACCTTC	.	.	TRBV27	16	TRBJ1-2
CATSGARETQYF	TGTGCCACCTCAGGGGCACGAGAGACCCAGTACTTC	.	.	TRBV6-5	12	TRBJ2-5